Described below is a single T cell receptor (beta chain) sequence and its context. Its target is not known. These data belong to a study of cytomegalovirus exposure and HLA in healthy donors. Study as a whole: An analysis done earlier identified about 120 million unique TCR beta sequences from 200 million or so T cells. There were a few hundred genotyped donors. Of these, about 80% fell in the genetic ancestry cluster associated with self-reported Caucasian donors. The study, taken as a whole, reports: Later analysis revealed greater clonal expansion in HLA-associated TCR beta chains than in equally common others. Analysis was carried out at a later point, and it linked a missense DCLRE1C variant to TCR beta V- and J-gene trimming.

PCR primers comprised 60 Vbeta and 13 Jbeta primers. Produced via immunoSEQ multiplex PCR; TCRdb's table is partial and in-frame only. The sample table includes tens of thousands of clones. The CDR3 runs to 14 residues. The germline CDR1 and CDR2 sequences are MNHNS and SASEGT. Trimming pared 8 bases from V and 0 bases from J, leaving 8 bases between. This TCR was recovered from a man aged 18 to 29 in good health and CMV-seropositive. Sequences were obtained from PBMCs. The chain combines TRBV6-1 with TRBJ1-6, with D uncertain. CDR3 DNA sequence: TGTGCCAGCGCGGACTTCTCCTATAATTCACCCCTCCACTTT. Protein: CASADFSYNSPLHF.